Following are 3 T cell receptor beta chains from one sample sequenced in a study of naive and memory T cell subsets. Whole blood, around 2.5 ml, came from adult healthy volunteers. Blood and skin TCR RNA was reverse transcribed with alpha and beta constant primers. TCRdb processed the 5' RACE reads anew with MiXCR; each CDR3 protein has one entry. The sample shows over 20,000 distinct CDR3 sequences, 20% to 25% of them seen only once. All receptors derive from a female donor in good health.

The V gene is TRBV7-2, the J gene TRBJ2-1; D is uncertain. The CDR3 runs 15 residues. Trimming pared 3 bases from V and 0 bases from J, leaving 9 bases between. Germline V gene data show CDR1 as SGHTA and CDR2 as FQGNSA. CDR3 sequence reads: CASSFRRSSYNEQFF. The CDR3 DNA sequence: TGTGCCAGCAGCTTCAGGAGAAGCTCCTACAATGAGCAGTTCTTC.

By share, this clonotype counts as medium-sized (0.01 to 0.1%). The rearrangement joins TRBV27 to TRBJ1-6; weak D call: TRBD1 (6 bases). This CDR3 comprises 16 residues. V was trimmed by 5 bases and J by 6 bases, leaving 17 bases between them. Germline V gene sequence: CDR1 MNHEY, CDR2 SMNVEV (reference sequence). CDR3 DNA sequence: TGTGCCAGCAGTCTCGACTCAGGGGTGCCTAATTCACCCCTCCACTTT. It yields the protein CASSLDSGVPNSPLHF.

This clonotype occurred many times. V gene TRBV5-1 combines with J gene TRBJ2-7; 7 nucleotides agree with TRBD2. V trimming: 0 bases; J trimming: 2 bases; junction bases outside the gene matches: 17. CDR1 and CDR2 from the germline V gene are SGHRS and YFSETQ. The CDR3 consists of 19 residues. CDR3 in DNA: TGCGCCAGCAGCTTGGACACTTCTAGCGGTCCCAACAGAGCCTACGAGCAGTACTTC. This encodes CASSLDTSSGPNRAYEQYF.